These 26 T cell receptor beta chains share one sample of origin, sequenced in a study of OX40 agonist ivuxolimab in advanced cancers. The method was the immunoSEQ multiplex PCR assay. In TCRdb, the immuneACCESS table is reduced to in-frame sequences with V and J assigned. These tables do not hold every clone; where another copy was compared, an unresolved V gene accounts for under half, and the others remain unexplained. Counted in this sample were 90,000 to 100,000 clones; about four fifths of them appeared once. The ten largest clones capture approximately 1.5% of the sample. Specimen: CD4+ or CD8+ T cells sorted from blood, collected in a trial of the OX40 agonist ivuxolimab. These receptors all come from an adult with an advanced solid tumor such as melanoma, head and neck, liver or kidney cancer.

There are many counts of this clone. The chain combines TRBV27 with TRBJ2-7, with D unclear. V dropped 3 bases and J dropped 6 bases, with 12 bases sitting between them. This CDR3 spans 13 amino acids. Germline lookup yields CDR1 MNHEY and CDR2 SMNVEV (reference sequence). The CDR3 loop reads CASSLNGYGEQYF. The CDR3 bases are TGTGCCAGCAGTTTGAACGGGTATGGCGAGCAGTACTTC.

Written as DNA, the CDR3 is TGCGCCAGCAGCTTGTATGTTGGACAGCCCCAGCATTTT. Amino acids: CASSLYVGQPQHF. The chain is built from TRBV5-1 and TRBJ1-5; D is unresolved. The V end lost 1 base, the J end lost 7 bases, and 9 bases lay between the germline ends. The V gene's germline CDR1 is SGHRS and CDR2 YFSETQ. The CDR3 extends over 13 amino acids.

V is TRBV28 and J is TRBJ2-6; D not certain. Germline V gene sequence: CDR1 MDHEN, CDR2 SYDVKM. The CDR3 is made up of 17 amino acids. Trimming took 3 bases from V and 0 from J, leaving 12 bases between them. CDR3 in DNA: TGTGCCAGCAGTTTCGAGGTCCGGCCCTCTGGGGCCAACGTCCTGACTTTC. Its translation is CASSFEVRPSGANVLTF.

The chain links TRBV27 to TRBJ2-2; 11 nucleotides align to TRBD2. With V trimmed by 6 bases and J by 5 bases, 5 bases remained unmatched. The CDR3 length is 15 residues. Germline V CDR1 and CDR2: MNHEY, SMNVEV (reference sequence). CDR3 DNA sequence: TGTGCCAGCAGCAGACTAGCGGGAAAAACCGGGGAGCTGTTTTTT. This sequence encodes CASSRLAGKTGELFF.

As regards this clone: Other DNA sequences of this sample code for an identical CDR3. V and J are TRBV27 and TRBJ2-3; 11 bases are shared with TRBD2. The germline gives CDR1 MNHEY, CDR2 SMNVEV (reference sequence). V was clipped by 3 bases and J by 6 bases; unmatched bases: 5. CDR3 length: 15 amino acids. The CDR3 nucleotides are TGTGCCAGCAGTTTCCTAGCGGGGGGAGCGGATACGCAGTATTTT. Its protein product is CASSFLAGGADTQYF.

The genes are TRBV13 and TRBJ2-3; D is ambiguous. Trimming took 2 bases from V and 8 from J, leaving 5 bases between them. The CDR3 totals 11 residues. Germline V lookup: CDR1 PRHDT, CDR2 FYEKMQ (reference sequence). The CDR3 loop reads CASSLRGTQYF. For the CDR3, the DNA is TGTGCCAGCAGCTTACGTGGTACGCAGTATTTT.

The rearrangement uses TRBV4-2 and TRBJ1-1; no reliable D call. V was shortened by 0 bases and J by 5 bases, with 10 bases between the two germline ends. Germline assignment: CDR1 LGHNA and CDR2 YNFKEQ. CDR3 length: 14 residues. The CDR3 loop reads CASSQDEMGTEAFF. As DNA, the CDR3 is TGTGCCAGCAGCCAAGATGAAATGGGTACTGAAGCTTTCTTT.

As DNA, the CDR3 is TGTGCCAGCACCGGGGAGAAAGGCTCCAACTATGGCTACACCTTC. This translates into CASTGEKGSNYGYTF. The chain couples TRBV2 to TRBJ1-2; no clear D. Germline CDR1 is SNHLY and CDR2 is FYNNEI. The CDR3 consists of 15 residues. The V gene lost 7 bases and the J gene lost 2 bases, with 17 bases spanning the gap.

The chain has TRBV28 and TRBJ1-2, with TRBD1 as a possible D gene (5 bases). This CDR3 has 14 residues. The V and J ends lost 4 bases and 4 bases respectively, with 13 bases between them. Germline CDR1 and CDR2: MDHEN and SYDVKM. The CDR3 DNA sequence: TGTGCCAGCAGTTCCAGGGAGGCTCGCTATGGCTACACCTTC. Its protein is CASSSREARYGYTF.

This chain uses TRBV2 with TRBJ1-1, with TRBD1 matching over 8 bases. The CDR3 has 13 residues. Germline loops: CDR1 SNHLY, CDR2 FYNNEI. This chain's CDR3 is CASAGTGNTEAFF. The CDR3 DNA reads as TGTGCTTCGGCCGGGACAGGGAACACTGAAGCTTTCTTT.

The chain uses TRBV2 and TRBJ1-1; D is unresolved. Germline V gives CDR1 SNHLY, CDR2 FYNNEI. The CDR3 length is 15 residues. V lost 2 bases to trimming and J lost 4 bases, with 14 bases between them. CDR3: CASSELGGRGTEAFF. The CDR3 coding sequence is TGTGCCAGCAGTGAACTCGGAGGACGGGGCACTGAAGCTTTCTTT.

V is TRBV11-2 and J is TRBJ1-2; the match to TRBD1 covers 8 bases. The CDR3 runs 13 residues. CDR1 and CDR2 from the germline V gene are SGHAT and FQNNGV. V shed 4 bases, J shed 7 bases, and the junction held 5 bases outside the gene matches. The CDR3 DNA reads TGTGCCAGCAGCTACGGACAGGGAAGTGGCTACACCTTC. Protein sequence: CASSYGQGSGYTF.

The rearrangement uses TRBV7-9 and TRBJ2-7; possible D gene TRBD2, 6 bases. The ends were cut back, 3 bases at V and 0 bases at J, with 9 bases in the middle. Per germline, CDR1 SEHNR and CDR2 FQNEAQ (reference sequence). This CDR3 has 14 residues. Written as DNA, the CDR3 is TGTGCCAGCAGCTTTGTCGGGAGCTCCTACGAGCAGTACTTC. Translation: CASSFVGSSYEQYF.

The chain carries TRBV7-3 and TRBJ2-1, with 7 positions matching TRBD1. V shed 5 bases and J 4 bases; nucleotides not matched to a gene: 2. The germline V gene encodes CDR1 SGHTA and CDR2 FQGTGA. The CDR3 contains 13 residues. This CDR3 is CASSQGQYNEQFF. CDR3 in DNA: TGTGCCAGCAGCCAGGGACAGTACAATGAGCAGTTCTTC.

V is TRBV5-5 and J is TRBJ2-7; D tentatively fits TRBD1 or TRBD2 (5 bases each). Per the germline V gene, CDR1 is SGHKS and CDR2 is YYEKEE (reference sequence). The CDR3 length is 16 residues. Trimming stripped 0 bases from V and 5 bases from J, with 18 bases between. The DNA of the CDR3 is TGTGCCAGCAGCTTGGACTCCCCGGGACCTCTTGACGAGCAGTACTTC. It yields the protein CASSLDSPGPLDEQYF.

This chain joins TRBV19 and TRBJ1-3, with TRBD1 matching over 7 bases. This CDR3 has 15 residues. Germline assignment: CDR1 LNHDA and CDR2 SQIVND (reference sequence). The V gene end was trimmed by 4 bases and the J gene end by 2 bases; junction bases not matched to a gene: 5. CDR3 region: CASSTRQGAGNTIYF. The CDR3 nucleotides are TGTGCCAGTAGTACTCGACAGGGAGCTGGAAACACCATATATTTT.

The chain links TRBV19 to TRBJ2-5; 9 bases are a match to TRBD1. The J segment lost 2 bases and the V segment lost 1 base, leaving 5 bases of the junction unmatched. CDR1 is LNHDA, CDR2 SQIVND, per germline (reference sequence). The CDR3 spans 16 residues. CDR3: CASSIGTGERQETQYF. CDR3 nucleotides: TGTGCCAGTAGTATAGGGACAGGGGAGCGGCAAGAGACCCAGTACTTC.

This chain connects TRBV6-1 to TRBJ2-1; D is unclear. Trimming pared 4 bases from V and 2 bases from J, leaving 9 bases between. The CDR3 totals 14 residues. Germline V CDR1 and CDR2: MNHNS, SASEGT. For the CDR3, the DNA is TGTGCCAGCAGTGGAGTCCCCCCCTACAATGAGCAGTTCTTC. Translation gives CASSGVPPYNEQFF.

V usage is TRBV10-3 and J usage is TRBJ2-1; 7 bases are shared with TRBD2. Unmatched junction bases numbered 8, after V lost 2 bases and J lost 7 bases. There are 15 residues in the CDR3. CDR1 ENHRY and CDR2 SYGVKD come from the germline V gene. The CDR3 DNA reads TGTGCCATCAGTGAGGGCGGACTAGTCGAGAATGAGCAGTTCTTC. Protein: CAISEGGLVENEQFF.

The chain recombines TRBV11-2 with TRBJ2-7; 7 bases agree with TRBD1. The CDR3 totals 14 residues. In germline, CDR1 is SGHAT, CDR2 FQNNGV. With V trimmed by 6 bases and J by 2 bases, 7 bases remained unmatched. Written as DNA, the CDR3 is TGTGCCAGCAGTTTAAGACAGGGACCCTACGAGCAGTACTTC. This gives the protein CASSLRQGPYEQYF. Complete variable domain (other parts from reference TRBV11-2 and TRBJ2-7): EAGVAQSPRYKIIEKRQSVAFWCNPISGHATLYWYQQILGQGPKLLIQFQNNGVVDDSQLPKDRFSAERLKGVDSTLKIQPAKLEDSAVYLCASSLRQGPYEQYFGPGTRLTVT.

J is TRBJ1-1 and V is TRBV5-6; TRBD1 might be the D (6 bases). Trimming shortened V by 6 bases and J by 0 bases, and 15 bases separated the two germline ends. Germline loops: CDR1 SGHDT, CDR2 YYEEEE. The CDR3 runs to 15 residues. In DNA, the CDR3 is TGTGCCAGCACCCGTAGGGACACGCTGAACACTGAAGCTTTCTTT. Its protein product is CASTRRDTLNTEAFF.

The chain joins TRBV28 to TRBJ2-5; the D gene could be TRBD1 or TRBD2 (5 bases each). TRBJ2-7 explains the end of the DNA better; the J call may be wrong. The germline V gene has CDR1 MDHEN and CDR2 SYDVKM. The CDR3 loop spans 14 amino acids. The DNA of the CDR3 is TGTGCCAGCAACCCCCCGCAGGGAGCCTACGAGCAGTACTTC. Translation: CASNPPQGAYEQYF.

The V gene is TRBV9, the J gene TRBJ1-4, with 8 positions matching TRBD1. CDR3 length: 13 amino acids. The V and J ends lost 3 bases and 7 bases, in that order; junction bases with no gene match: 2. Germline CDR1 is SGDLS and CDR2 is YYNGEE. CDR3 bases: TGTGCCAGCAGCGCACAGGGGGTTGAAAAACTGTTTTTT. It specifies CASSAQGVEKLFF.

The rearrangement uses TRBV5-1 and TRBJ1-1, with D tentatively TRBD1 (6 bases). This CDR3 has 15 residues. CDR1 and CDR2 (germline): SGHRS, YFSETQ. Trimming cost V 3 bases and J 2 bases, with 14 bases left between them. The CDR3 spells CASSSTRTDNTEAFF. As DNA, the CDR3 is TGCGCCAGCAGCTCAACCCGGACAGACAACACTGAAGCTTTCTTT.

This clone has just a few counts. The chain employs TRBV6-5 and TRBJ1-3; D gene ambiguous. The V gene lost 7 bases and the J gene lost 2 bases, with 12 bases spanning the gap. Germline V gene sequence: CDR1 MNHEY, CDR2 SVGAGI. This CDR3 contains 14 residues. DNA for the CDR3: TGTGCCAGCAAGGCAACAAGTGCTGGAAACACCATATATTTT. Translating it yields CASKATSAGNTIYF.

The J gene is TRBJ2-7, the V gene TRBV7-2; D remains unclear. CDR1 and CDR2 (germline): SGHTA, FQGNSA. V lost 1 base, J lost 1 base, and 11 bases lay in between. The CDR3 is 15 amino acids. The CDR3 DNA follows: TGTGCCAGCAGCTTAGACGGCGGCGGTTCCTACGAGCAGTACTTC. It is translated as CASSLDGGGSYEQYF.